This T cell receptor (beta chain) was sequenced during a study of blood T cell repertoires in COVID-19. In the authors' workflow: Reference gene primer amplification gave nucleated cell count estimates. The table came from immunoSEQ multiplex PCR; TCRdb's copy has only in-frame clones and leaves some out. That table supplies the V and J calls and clone size; D and trimming were determined from the DNA. The repertoire has about 300,000 clones, 85% to 90% of them found once; the top ten carry 1% to 1.5%. Germline assignment: CDR1 LNHDA and CDR2 SQIVND (reference sequence). Trimming removed 9 bases from V and 3 bases from J, with 11 bases in between. The CDR3 runs 12 residues. The sample holds one count of this clone.

The source of this sequence is a man aged 70-80 years with acute or convalescent COVID-19. The chain uses TRBV19 and TRBJ2-5, with D tentatively TRBD1 (5 bases). Sequenced: peripheral blood. CDR3 coding DNA: TGTGCCAGCGGACATACCGAAGAGACCCAGTACTTC. Residues: CASGHTEETQYF.